These 3 T cell receptor beta chains came from one sample sequenced in a study of T cells in tumors after PD-1 blockade. Sequencing used immunoSEQ multiplex PCR; TCRdb keeps in-frame clones, though not all of them. The table shows roughly 14,000 clones, with 82% occurring only once. The sequences come from PBMCs, collected after anti-PD-1 treatment. The receptor set was obtained from a human donor with basal cell carcinoma.

This sequence joins TRBV6-1 and TRBJ1-5; a possible D gene is TRBD1 (5 bases). The CDR3 contains 14 residues. V lost 2 bases and J lost 6, with 11 bases in between. Germline-derived CDR1 and CDR2 are MNHNS and SASEGT. The CDR3 sequence is CASSEIGGGQPQHF. DNA for the CDR3: TGTGCCAGCAGTGAAATCGGGGGGGGTCAGCCCCAGCATTTT.

CDR3 bases: TGCGCCAGCAGCGACCATCAGGCCCTCTCTGGAAACACCATATATTTT. Protein product: CASSDHQALSGNTIYF. This rearrangement joins TRBV5-1 to TRBJ1-3; D gene uncertain. Trimming stripped 4 bases from V and 0 bases from J, with 14 bases between. The CDR3 is 16 amino acids. Germline CDR1 reads SGHRS; CDR2 reads YFSETQ.

This chain joins TRBV5-4 and TRBJ1-6; D might be TRBD1 (5 bases). The V and J ends lost 2 bases and 7 bases respectively, with 13 bases between them. Germline V CDR1 and CDR2: SGHNT, YYREEE (reference sequence). The CDR3 has 15 amino acids. The CDR3 sequence: CASSLEGNANSPLHF. The CDR3 DNA follows: TGTGCCAGCAGCTTAGAGGGGAACGCCAATTCACCCCTCCACTTT.